This entry lists 9 T cell receptor beta chains sequenced from one sample in a study of T cells in localized non-small cell lung cancer. Generated by immunoSEQ multiplex PCR, the TCRdb table keeps only in-frame clones and is missing some. The sample consists of 9,500 to 14,000 clones, 29% of them appearing once. The sample in question was lung tumor tissue, obtained before any cancer treatment. These receptors were taken from a man aged 40-75 years with stage I lung adenocarcinoma.

The CDR3: CASSYSILSNTGELFF. The DNA of the CDR3 is TGTGCCAGCAGTTACTCGATACTCTCGAACACCGGGGAGCTGTTTTTT. The V gene is TRBV6-8, the J gene TRBJ2-2; D remains ambiguous. There are 16 residues in the CDR3. Germline CDR1 MNHGY, CDR2 SAAAGT. V lost 0 bases to trimming and J lost 0 bases, with 8 bases between them.

CDR3 amino acids: CASRIVTGAKSNQPQHF. The CDR3 DNA reads TGTGCCAGCAGAATCGTCACAGGGGCGAAAAGCAATCAGCCCCAGCATTTT. V usage is TRBV6-8 and J usage is TRBJ1-5; 7 bases match TRBD1. The germline V gene has CDR1 MNHGY and CDR2 SAAAGT. CDR3 size: 17 residues. V gave up 6 bases and J gave up 1 base; unmatched junction bases: 12.

This clone was observed a handful of times. V gene TRBV12-5 combines with J gene TRBJ1-2; TRBD1 might be the D (6 bases). This CDR3 is built from 15 residues. Germline CDR1 is LGHNT and CDR2 is FRNRAP. CDR3 protein: CASTIRAGVNYGYTF. The CDR3 nucleotides are TGTGCCAGCACTATTCGGGCAGGGGTCAACTATGGCTACACCTTC.

This chain joins TRBV11-3 and TRBJ2-5; 7 bases are shared with TRBD2. CDR1 and CDR2 from the germline V gene are SGHNT and YENEEA. This CDR3 is built from 16 residues. Germline trimming cut 4 bases from V and 2 bases from J; bases unmatched to any gene: 10. The chain's CDR3 is CASSSFERGLQETQYF. The CDR3 DNA is TGTGCCAGCAGCTCCTTTGAGCGGGGTTTGCAAGAGACCCAGTACTTC.

The chain uses TRBV2 and TRBJ2-1; D is possibly TRBD2 (5 bases). Trimming pared 7 bases from V and 6 bases from J, leaving 10 bases between. The length of the CDR3 is 12 residues. Germline CDR1 SNHLY, CDR2 FYNNEI. CDR3 nucleotides: TGTGCCAGCAACCGGGGATTCAATGAGCAGTTCTTC. Its translation: CASNRGFNEQFF.

The chain carries TRBV5-1 and TRBJ1-4; D remains ambiguous. Germline CDR1 SGHRS, CDR2 YFSETQ. CDR3 size: 14 residues. V was cut by 0 bases and J by 8 bases, with 11 bases left in between. CDR3 in amino acids: CASSLVGENEKLFF. The CDR3, as DNA: TGCGCCAGCAGCTTGGTAGGTGAAAACGAAAAACTGTTTTTT.

Relative to its sample, this clone is medium-sized. The V call is TRBV11-3, the J call TRBJ1-6; D perhaps matches TRBD1 (6 bases). This CDR3 has 14 amino acids. V lost 5 bases and J 5 bases, leaving 10 bases between the germline ends. Per germline, CDR1 SGHNT and CDR2 YENEEA. CDR3 protein: CASSPRTDNSPLHF. Written as DNA, the CDR3 is TGTGCCAGCAGCCCTAGGACAGATAATTCACCCCTCCACTTT.

The chain uses TRBV19 and TRBJ1-5; a possible D gene is TRBD1 (6 bases). CDR3 length equals 15 residues. Germline CDR1 is LNHDA and CDR2 is SQIVND (reference sequence). V dropped 3 bases and J dropped 3 bases, with 12 bases sitting between them. The chain's CDR3 is CASSIRGHLNQPQHF. CDR3 coding DNA: TGTGCCAGTAGTATCAGGGGACACCTCAATCAGCCCCAGCATTTT.

This clone appeared a few times. The chain combines TRBV6-8 with TRBJ1-1, with D possibly being TRBD1 (5 bases). The CDR3 is 14 amino acids. V was cut by 10 bases and J by 5 bases, with 20 bases left in between. The V gene's germline CDR1 is MNHGY and CDR2 SAAAGT. CDR3 region: CAITQTSGTTEAFF. CDR3 DNA sequence: TGTGCCATCACTCAAACGTCCGGGACTACTGAAGCTTTCTTT.